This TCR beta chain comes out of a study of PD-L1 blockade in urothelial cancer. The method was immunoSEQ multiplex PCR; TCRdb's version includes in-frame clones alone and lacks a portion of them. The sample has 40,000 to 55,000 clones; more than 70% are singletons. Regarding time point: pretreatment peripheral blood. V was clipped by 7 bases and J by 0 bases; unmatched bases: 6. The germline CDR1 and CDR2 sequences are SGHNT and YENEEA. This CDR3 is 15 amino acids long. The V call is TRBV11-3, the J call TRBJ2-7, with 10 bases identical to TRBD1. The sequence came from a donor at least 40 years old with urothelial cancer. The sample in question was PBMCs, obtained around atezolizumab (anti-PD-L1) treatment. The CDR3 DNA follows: TGTGCCAGCAAGGACAGGGGGGGCCGCTCCTACGAGCAGTACTTC. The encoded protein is CASKDRGGRSYEQYF.